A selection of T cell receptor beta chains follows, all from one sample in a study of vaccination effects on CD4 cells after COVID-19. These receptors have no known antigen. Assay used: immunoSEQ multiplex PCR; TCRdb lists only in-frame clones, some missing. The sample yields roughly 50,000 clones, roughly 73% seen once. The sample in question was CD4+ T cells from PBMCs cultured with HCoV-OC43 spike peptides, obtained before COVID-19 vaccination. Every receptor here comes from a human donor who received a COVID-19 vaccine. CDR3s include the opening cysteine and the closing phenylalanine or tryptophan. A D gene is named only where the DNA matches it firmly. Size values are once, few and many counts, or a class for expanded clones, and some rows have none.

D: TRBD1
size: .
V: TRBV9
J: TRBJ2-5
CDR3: CASTGTGGSFETQYF
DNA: TGTGCCAGCACCGGGACAGGGGGATCTTTCGAGACCCAGTACTTC

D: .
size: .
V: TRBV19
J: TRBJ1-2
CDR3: CASSISAEGYTF
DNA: TGTGCCAGTAGTATTTCGGCAGAGGGCTACACCTTC

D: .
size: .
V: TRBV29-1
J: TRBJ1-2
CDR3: CSVVLQGSYGYTF
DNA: TGCAGCGTTGTTTTACAGGGAAGTTATGGCTACACCTTC

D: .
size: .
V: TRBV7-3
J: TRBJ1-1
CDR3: CASSLEAGGVAFF
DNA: TGTGCCAGCAGCCTCGAGGCGGGTGGAGTAGCTTTCTTT

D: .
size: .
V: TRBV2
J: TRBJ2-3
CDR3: CASSKRLVAGTDTQYF
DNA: TGTGCCAGCAGTAAACGACTAGTAGCGGGCACAGATACGCAGTATTTT

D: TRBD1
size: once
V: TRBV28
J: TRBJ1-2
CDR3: CASTRDRSNYGYTF
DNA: TGTGCCAGCACTCGGGACAGGTCCAACTATGGCTACACCTTC

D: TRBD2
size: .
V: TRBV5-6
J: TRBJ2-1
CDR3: CASRSLAGDNEQFF
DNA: TGTGCCAGCAGGTCGCTAGCGGGCGACAATGAGCAGTTCTTC

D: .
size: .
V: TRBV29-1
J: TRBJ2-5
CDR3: CSVVKGETQYF
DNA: TGCAGCGTTGTCAAGGGGGAGACCCAGTACTTC

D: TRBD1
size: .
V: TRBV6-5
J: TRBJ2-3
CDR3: CASSYSWDRVRDTQYF
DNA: TGTGCCAGCAGTTACTCCTGGGACAGGGTGAGAGATACGCAGTATTTT

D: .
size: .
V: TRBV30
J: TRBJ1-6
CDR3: CACKPTVGDSPLHF
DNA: TGTGCCTGTAAACCAACAGTAGGTGATTCACCCCTCCACTTT

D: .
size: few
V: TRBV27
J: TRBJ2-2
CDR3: CASSLEVLNTGELFF
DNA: TGTGCCAGCAGTTTAGAGGTTTTGAACACCGGGGAGCTGTTTTTT

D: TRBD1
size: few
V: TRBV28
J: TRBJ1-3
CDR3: CASSSGTTGGNTIYF
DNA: TGTGCCAGCAGTTCTGGGACGACAGGGGGAAACACCATATATTTT

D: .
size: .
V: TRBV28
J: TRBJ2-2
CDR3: CASLVQVNTGELFF
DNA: TGTGCCAGCCTAGTTCAGGTGAACACCGGGGAGCTGTTTTTT

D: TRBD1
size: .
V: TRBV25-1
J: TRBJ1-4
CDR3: CASSDNFRGREKLFF
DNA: TGTGCCAGCAGTGATAATTTCAGGGGGCGTGAAAAACTGTTTTTT

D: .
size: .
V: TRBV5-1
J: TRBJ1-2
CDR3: CASSLTGLIYGYTF
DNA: TGCGCCAGCAGCTTGACAGGGCTGATCTATGGCTACACCTTC

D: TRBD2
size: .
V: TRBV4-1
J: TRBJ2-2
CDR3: CASSQVARGGRTGELFF
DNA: TGCGCCAGCAGCCAAGTAGCGCGGGGGGGCCGCACCGGGGAGCTGTTTTTT

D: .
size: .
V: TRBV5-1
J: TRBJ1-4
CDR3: CASSLVRDGAATNEKLFF
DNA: TGCGCCAGCAGCTTGGTACGGGACGGAGCGGCAACTAATGAAAAACTGTTTTTT

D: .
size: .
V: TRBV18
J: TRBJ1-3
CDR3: CASFSTGGSGNTIYF
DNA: TGTGCCAGCTTCTCGACGGGGGGCTCTGGAAACACCATATATTTT

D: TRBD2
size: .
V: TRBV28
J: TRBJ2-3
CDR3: CASSLGLAGKGDTQYF
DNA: TGTGCCAGCAGTTTAGGACTAGCGGGGAAGGGAGATACGCAGTATTTT

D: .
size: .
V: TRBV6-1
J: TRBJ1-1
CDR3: CASSESGLTEAFF
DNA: TGTGCCAGCAGTGAATCCGGGCTCACTGAAGCTTTCTTT

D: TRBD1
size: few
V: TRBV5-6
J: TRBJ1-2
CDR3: CASSTPGQGSGGYTF
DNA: TGTGCCAGCAGCACCCCGGGACAGGGTAGCGGCGGCTACACCTTC

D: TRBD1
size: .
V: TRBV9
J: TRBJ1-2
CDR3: CASSGAGQETNYGYTF
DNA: TGTGCCAGCAGCGGGGCGGGACAGGAGACTAACTATGGCTACACCTTC

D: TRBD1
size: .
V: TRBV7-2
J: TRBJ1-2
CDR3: CASSLFGQATNYGYTF
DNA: TGTGCCAGCAGCTTATTTGGACAGGCAACAAACTATGGCTACACCTTC

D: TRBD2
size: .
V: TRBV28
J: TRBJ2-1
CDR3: CASSLFPAGASNEQFF
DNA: TGTGCCAGCAGTTTATTTCCAGCGGGGGCCAGCAATGAGCAGTTCTTC

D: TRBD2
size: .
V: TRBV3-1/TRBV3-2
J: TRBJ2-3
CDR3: CASSRPTSGSTDTQYF
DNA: TGTGCCAGCAGCCGCCCTACTAGCGGGAGCACAGATACGCAGTATTTT

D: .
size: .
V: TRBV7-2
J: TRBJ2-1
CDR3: CASSLGAGNNEQFF
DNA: TGTGCCAGCAGCTTAGGGGCGGGGAACAATGAGCAGTTCTTC

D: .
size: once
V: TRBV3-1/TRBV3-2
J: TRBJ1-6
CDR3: CASSQGVPSSPLHF
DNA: TGTGCCAGCAGCCAAGGGGTGCCGTCATCACCCCTCCACTTT

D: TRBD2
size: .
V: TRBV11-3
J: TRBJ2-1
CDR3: CASSLKGLAGGYNEQFF
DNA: TGTGCCAGCAGCTTAAAGGGACTAGCGGGTGGCTACAATGAGCAGTTCTTC

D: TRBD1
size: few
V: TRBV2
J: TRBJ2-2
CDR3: CASSPQGASGELFF
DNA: TGTGCCAGCAGTCCGCAGGGGGCATCCGGGGAGCTGTTTTTT

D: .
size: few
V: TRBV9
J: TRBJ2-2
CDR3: CASSVGIYGELFF
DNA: TGTGCCAGCAGCGTAGGCATCTACGGGGAGCTGTTTTTT

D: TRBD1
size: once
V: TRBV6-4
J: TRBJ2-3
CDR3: CASSGQGAMGDTQYF
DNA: TGTGCCAGCAGTGGACAGGGGGCAATGGGAGATACGCAGTATTTT

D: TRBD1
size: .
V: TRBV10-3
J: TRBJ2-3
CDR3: CAISSDRARTDTQYF
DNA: TGTGCCATCAGTTCGGACAGGGCGAGAACAGATACGCAGTATTTT

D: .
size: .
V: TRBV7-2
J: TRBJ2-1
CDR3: CASSLGGRYEQFF
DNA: TGTGCCAGCAGCTTAGGGGGACGCTATGAGCAGTTCTTC

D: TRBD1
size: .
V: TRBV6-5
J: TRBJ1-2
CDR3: CASRGQGENYGYTF
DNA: TGTGCCAGCAGAGGACAGGGAGAAAACTATGGCTACACCTTC

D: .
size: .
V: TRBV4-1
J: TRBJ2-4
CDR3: CASSQGQAKNIQYF
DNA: TGCGCCAGCAGCCAAGGGCAGGCCAAAAACATTCAGTACTTC

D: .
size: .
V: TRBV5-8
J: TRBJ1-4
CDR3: CASSLVRVEKLFF
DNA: TGTGCCAGCAGCTTGGTTCGCGTGGAAAAACTGTTTTTT

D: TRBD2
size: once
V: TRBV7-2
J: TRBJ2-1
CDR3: CASSFGRGADIEQFF
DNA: TGTGCCAGCAGCTTCGGGCGGGGGGCGGATATTGAGCAGTTCTTC

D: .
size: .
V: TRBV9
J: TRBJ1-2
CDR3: CASSVAPTGNYGYTF
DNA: TGTGCCAGCAGCGTAGCCCCAACAGGGAACTATGGCTACACCTTC

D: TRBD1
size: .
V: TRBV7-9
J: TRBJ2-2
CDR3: CASSQTTGNPNTGELFF
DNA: TGTGCCAGCAGCCAAACGACAGGGAACCCGAACACCGGGGAGCTGTTTTTT

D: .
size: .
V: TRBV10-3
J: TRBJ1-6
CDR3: CAISDSNSPLHF
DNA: TGTGCCATCAGTGACAGCAATTCACCCCTCCACTTT

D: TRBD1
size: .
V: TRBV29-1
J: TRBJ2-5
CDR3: CSADPGQEQETQYF
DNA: TGCAGCGCCGACCCGGGACAGGAGCAAGAGACCCAGTACTTC

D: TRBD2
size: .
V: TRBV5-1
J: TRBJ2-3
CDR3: CARPSGENRTDTQYF
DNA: TGCGCCAGGCCTAGCGGGGAGAATCGCACAGATACGCAGTATTTT

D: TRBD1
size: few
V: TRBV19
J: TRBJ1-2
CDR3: CASSTGQGNYGYTF
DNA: TGTGCCAGTAGCACAGGACAGGGGAACTATGGCTACACCTTC

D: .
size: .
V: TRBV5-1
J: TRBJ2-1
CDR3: CASSFPGTYNEQFF
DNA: TGCGCCAGCAGCTTCCCAGGGACCTACAATGAGCAGTTCTTC

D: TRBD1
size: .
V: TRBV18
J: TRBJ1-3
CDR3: CASSPLETGTGNTIYF
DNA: TGTGCCAGCTCACCACTCGAGACAGGGACTGGAAACACCATATATTTT

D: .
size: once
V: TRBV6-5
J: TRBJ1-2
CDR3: CASSTGAYGYTF
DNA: TGTGCCAGCAGTACCGGGGCCTATGGCTACACCTTC

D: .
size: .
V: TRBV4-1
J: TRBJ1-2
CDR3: CASSQLANYGYTF
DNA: TGCGCCAGCAGCCAACTGGCGAACTATGGCTACACCTTC

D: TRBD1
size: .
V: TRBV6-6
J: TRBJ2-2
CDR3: CASIRTGETGELFF
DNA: TGTGCCAGCATACGGACAGGGGAAACCGGGGAGCTGTTTTTT

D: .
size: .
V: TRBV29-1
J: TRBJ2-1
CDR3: CSVKGRGKLIYDEQFF
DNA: TGCAGCGTTAAAGGTCGAGGCAAACTTATTTACGATGAGCAGTTCTTC

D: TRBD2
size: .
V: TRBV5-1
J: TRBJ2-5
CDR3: CASSLGLAGIQETQYF
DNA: TGCGCCAGCAGCTTGGGGCTAGCGGGGATCCAAGAGACCCAGTACTTC

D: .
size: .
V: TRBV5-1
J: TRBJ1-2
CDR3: CASHRDPADGYTF
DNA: TGCGCCAGCCACAGGGACCCCGCTGATGGCTACACCTTC

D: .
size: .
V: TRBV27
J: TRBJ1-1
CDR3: CASSLYKTGKNTEAFF
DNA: TGTGCCAGCAGTTTATATAAAACAGGGAAGAACACTGAAGCTTTCTTT

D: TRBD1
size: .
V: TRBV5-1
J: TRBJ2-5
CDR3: CASSLGARQGRETQYF
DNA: TGCGCCAGCAGCTTGGGGGCCCGACAGGGGCGTGAGACCCAGTACTTC

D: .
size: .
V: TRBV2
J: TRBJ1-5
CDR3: CASKDNNQPQHF
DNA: TGTGCCAGCAAGGACAACAATCAGCCCCAGCATTTT